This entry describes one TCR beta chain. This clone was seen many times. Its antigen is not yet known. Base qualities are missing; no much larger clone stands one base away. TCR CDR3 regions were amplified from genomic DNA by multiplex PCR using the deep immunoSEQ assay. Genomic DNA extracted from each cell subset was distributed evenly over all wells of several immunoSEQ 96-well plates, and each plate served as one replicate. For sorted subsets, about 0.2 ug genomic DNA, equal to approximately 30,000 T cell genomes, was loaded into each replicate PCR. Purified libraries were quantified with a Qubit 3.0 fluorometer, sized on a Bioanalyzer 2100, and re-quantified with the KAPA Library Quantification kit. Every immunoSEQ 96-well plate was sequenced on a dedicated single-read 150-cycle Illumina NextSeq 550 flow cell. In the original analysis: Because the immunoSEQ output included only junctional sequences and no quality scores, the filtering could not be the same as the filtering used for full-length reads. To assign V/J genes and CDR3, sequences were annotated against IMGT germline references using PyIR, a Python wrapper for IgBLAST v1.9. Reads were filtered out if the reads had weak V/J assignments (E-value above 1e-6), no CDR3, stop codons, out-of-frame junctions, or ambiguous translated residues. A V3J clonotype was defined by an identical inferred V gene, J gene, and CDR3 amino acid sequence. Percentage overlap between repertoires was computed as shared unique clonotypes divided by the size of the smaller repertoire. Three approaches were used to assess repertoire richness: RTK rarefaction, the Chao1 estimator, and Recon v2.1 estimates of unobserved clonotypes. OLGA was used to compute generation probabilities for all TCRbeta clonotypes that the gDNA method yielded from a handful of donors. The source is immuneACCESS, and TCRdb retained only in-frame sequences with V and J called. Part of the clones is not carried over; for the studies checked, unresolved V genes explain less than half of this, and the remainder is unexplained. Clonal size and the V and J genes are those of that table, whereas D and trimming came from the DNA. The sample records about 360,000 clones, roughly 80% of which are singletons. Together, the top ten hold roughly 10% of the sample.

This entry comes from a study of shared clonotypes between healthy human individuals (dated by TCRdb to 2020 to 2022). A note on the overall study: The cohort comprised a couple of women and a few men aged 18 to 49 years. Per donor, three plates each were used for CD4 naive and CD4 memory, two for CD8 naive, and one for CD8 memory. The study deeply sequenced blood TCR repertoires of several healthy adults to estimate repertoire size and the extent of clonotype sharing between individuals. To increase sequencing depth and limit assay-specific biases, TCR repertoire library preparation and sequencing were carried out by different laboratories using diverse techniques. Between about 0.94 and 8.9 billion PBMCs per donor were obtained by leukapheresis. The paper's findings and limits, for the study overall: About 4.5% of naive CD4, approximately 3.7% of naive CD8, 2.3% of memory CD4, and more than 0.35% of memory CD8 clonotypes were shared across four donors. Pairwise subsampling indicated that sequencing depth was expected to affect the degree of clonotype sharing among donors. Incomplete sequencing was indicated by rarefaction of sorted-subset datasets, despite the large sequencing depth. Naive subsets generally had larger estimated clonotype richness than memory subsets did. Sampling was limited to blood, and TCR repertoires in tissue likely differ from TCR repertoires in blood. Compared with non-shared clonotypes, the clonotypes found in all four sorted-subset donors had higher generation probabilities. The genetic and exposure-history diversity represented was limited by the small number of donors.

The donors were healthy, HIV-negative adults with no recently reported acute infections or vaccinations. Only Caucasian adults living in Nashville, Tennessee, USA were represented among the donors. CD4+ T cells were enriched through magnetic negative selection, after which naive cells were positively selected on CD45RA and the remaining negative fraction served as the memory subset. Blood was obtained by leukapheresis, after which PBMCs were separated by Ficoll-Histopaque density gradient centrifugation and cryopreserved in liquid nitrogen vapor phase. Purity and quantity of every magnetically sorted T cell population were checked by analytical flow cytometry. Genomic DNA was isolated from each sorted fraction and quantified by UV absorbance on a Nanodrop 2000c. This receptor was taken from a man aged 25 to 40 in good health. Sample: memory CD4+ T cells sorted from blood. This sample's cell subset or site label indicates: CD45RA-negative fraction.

The CDR3 reads CASSPARREHEQYF. DNA sequence: TGTGCCAGCAGCCCAGCAAGGCGGGAGCACGAGCAGTACTTC. This sequence uses TRBV28 and TRBJ2-7; 7 bases in the middle match TRBD2. The junction shows trimming of 6 bases on V and 5 bases on J, and the gene matches do not reach 10 bases of it. The CDR3 covers 14 residues, taking in both the cysteine and the phenylalanine. Kept here is only the CDR3 DNA, which spans 42 bases and is read in frame from base 1. From a lookup of the germline V gene, CDR1 and CDR2 are MDHEN and SYDVKM.